Below are 2 T cell receptor beta chains sequenced from a single sample in a study of cytomegalovirus exposure and HLA in healthy donors. PCR amplification relied on 60 Vbeta primers (plus 13 Jbeta primers). Some clones are missing from TCRdb's copy, which holds only in-frame ones; the method was immunoSEQ multiplex PCR. Of about 200,000 clones detected, 70% to 90% appear once; the ten largest clones hold more than 0.25%. The specimen was PBMCs. The receptors derive from a woman under 40 in good health and CMV-seronegative.

J is TRBJ2-7 and V is TRBV11-2; no definite D call. Germline CDR1 reads SGHAT; CDR2 reads FQNNGV. The CDR3 consists of 15 residues. The V end was cut by 5 bases, the J end by 2 bases, with 16 bases between. The CDR3 DNA reads as TGTGCCAGCAGCCACATCGGGTTAAGGCCCTACGAGCAGTACTTC. As protein: CASSHIGLRPYEQYF.

The chain is built from TRBV6-1 and TRBJ2-5, with a possible D match to TRBD1 (5 bases). The ends were cut back, 11 bases at V and 5 bases at J, with 18 bases in the middle. The germline CDR1 and CDR2 sequences are MNHNS and SASEGT. This CDR3 is 13 amino acids long. The DNA for the CDR3 is TGTGCCGCATCTATCAGGGAAGGGGAGACCCAGTACTTC. Its translation is CAASIREGETQYF.